Shown below are 2 T cell receptor beta chains from a single sample sequenced in a study of T cells in Graves' hyperthyroidism and ophthalmopathy (dated by TCRdb to between 2019 and 2020). The method behind the library was multiplex PCR. The run used an Illumina HiSeq 2000. The TCR beta CDR3 regions were amplified from RNA transcripts. For the first round of RT-PCR on the TCR CDR3, the HTBI primer set was used together with the Qiagen OneStep RT-PCR kit. TCRdb cleaned the public reads at Q25 with fastp, built clones with MiXCR and kept in-frame beta chains. Rows are unified per CDR3 protein, each entry keeping the most common DNA and genes. The sample has about 330,000 distinct CDR3 sequences on record, roughly an eighth of them singletons. Together, the top ten hold 34% of the sample. Sequencing used blood. Receptors originate from a middle-aged woman with Graves' ophthalmopathy.

This clonotype was detected many times. The chain recombines TRBV4-1 with TRBJ2-5; 9 positions agree with TRBD2. There are 14 residues in the CDR3. Per germline, CDR1 MGHRA and CDR2 YSYEKL. Trimming cost V 5 bases and J 4 bases; bases outside gene matches: 5. The CDR3 is CASSLAGVGETQYF. CDR3 nucleotides: TGCGCCAGCAGCTTAGCGGGAGTGGGAGAGACCCAGTACTTC.

This clonotype showed up many times. This rearrangement joins TRBV7-9 to TRBJ1-1, with 9 bases fitting TRBD1. Unmatched junction bases numbered 4, after V lost 3 bases and J lost 5 bases. This CDR3 has 14 amino acids. Germline V gives CDR1 SEHNR, CDR2 FQNEAQ (reference sequence). The chain's CDR3 is CASSLWTGETEAFF. In DNA, the CDR3 is TGTGCCAGCAGCTTGTGGACAGGGGAAACTGAAGCTTTCTTT.